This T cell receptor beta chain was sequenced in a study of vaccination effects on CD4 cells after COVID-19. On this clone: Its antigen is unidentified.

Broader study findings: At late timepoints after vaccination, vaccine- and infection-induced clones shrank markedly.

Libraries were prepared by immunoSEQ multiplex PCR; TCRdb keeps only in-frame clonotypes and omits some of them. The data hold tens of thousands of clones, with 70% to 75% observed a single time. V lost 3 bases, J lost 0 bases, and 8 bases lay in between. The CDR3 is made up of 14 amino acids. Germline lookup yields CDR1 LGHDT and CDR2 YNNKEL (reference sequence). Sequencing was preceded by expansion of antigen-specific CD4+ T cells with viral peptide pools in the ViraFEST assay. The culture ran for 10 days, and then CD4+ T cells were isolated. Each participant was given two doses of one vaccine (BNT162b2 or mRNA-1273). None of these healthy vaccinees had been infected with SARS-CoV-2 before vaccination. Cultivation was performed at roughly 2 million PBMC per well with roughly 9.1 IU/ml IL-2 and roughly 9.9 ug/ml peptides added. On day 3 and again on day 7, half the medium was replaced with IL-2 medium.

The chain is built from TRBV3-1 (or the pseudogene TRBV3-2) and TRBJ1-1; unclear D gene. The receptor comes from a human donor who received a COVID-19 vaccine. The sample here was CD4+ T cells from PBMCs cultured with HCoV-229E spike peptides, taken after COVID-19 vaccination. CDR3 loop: CASSHGELNTEAFF. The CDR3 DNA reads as TGTGCCAGCAGCCACGGGGAGTTGAACACTGAAGCTTTCTTT.